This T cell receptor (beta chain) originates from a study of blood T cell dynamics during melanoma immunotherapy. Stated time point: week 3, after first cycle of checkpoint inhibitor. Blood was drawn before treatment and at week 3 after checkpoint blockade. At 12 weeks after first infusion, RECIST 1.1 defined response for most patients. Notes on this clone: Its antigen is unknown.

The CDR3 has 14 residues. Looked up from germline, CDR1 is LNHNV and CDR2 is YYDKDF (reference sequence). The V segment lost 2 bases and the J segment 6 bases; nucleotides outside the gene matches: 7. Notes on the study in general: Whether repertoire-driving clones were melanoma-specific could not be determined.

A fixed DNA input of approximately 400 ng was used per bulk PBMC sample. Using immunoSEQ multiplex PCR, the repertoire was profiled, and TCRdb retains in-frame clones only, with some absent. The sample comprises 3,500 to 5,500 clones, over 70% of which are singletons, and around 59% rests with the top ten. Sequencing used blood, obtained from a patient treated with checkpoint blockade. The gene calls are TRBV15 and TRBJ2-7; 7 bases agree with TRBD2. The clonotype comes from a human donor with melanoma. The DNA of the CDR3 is TGTGCCACCAGCAGATCGGGGGGTAGCGGCGAGCAGTACTTC. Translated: CATSRSGGSGEQYF. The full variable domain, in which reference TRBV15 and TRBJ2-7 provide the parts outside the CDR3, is DAMVIQNPRYQVTQFGKPVTLSCSQTLNHNVMYWYQQKSSQAPKLLFHYYDKDFNNEADTPDNFQSRRPNTSFCFLDIRSPGLGDTAMYLCATSRSGGSGEQYFGPGTRLTVT.